The 13 T cell receptor beta chains below all came from one sample that was sequenced in a study of cytomegalovirus exposure and HLA in healthy donors. The PCR ran on 60 Vbeta and 13 Jbeta primers. Clones were sequenced by immunoSEQ multiplex PCR, and TCRdb holds only the in-frame ones, with some missing. This table holds about 120,000 clones, 77% found once. The sequenced sample consisted of PBMCs. The source of these receptors is a man aged 40-55 years in good health and CMV-seropositive.

The rearrangement uses TRBV28 and TRBJ2-6; D is unclear. Trimming took off 7 bases at V and 1 base at J, with 8 bases between the two ends. This CDR3 is built from 14 residues. From germline, CDR1 is MDHEN and CDR2 SYDVKM. CDR3 in amino acids: CASTPPSGANVLTF. As DNA, the CDR3 is TGTGCCAGCACCCCCCCTTCTGGGGCCAACGTCCTGACTTTC.

This clone was detected only a few times. The chain carries TRBV11-3 and TRBJ2-3; D gene uncertain. The CDR3 covers 17 residues. CDR1 and CDR2 (germline): SGHNT, YENEEA. Trimming removed 2 bases at V and 0 bases at J, with 15 bases between. The CDR3 DNA follows: TGTGCCAGCAGCTTAACCCGTAAAAGAGGTAGCACAGATACGCAGTATTTT. Encoded protein: CASSLTRKRGSTDTQYF. Using reference TRBV11-3 and TRBJ2-3 for the parts outside the CDR3, the full variable domain is EAGVVQSPRYKIIEKKQPVAFWCNPISGHNTLYWYLQNLGQGPELLIRYENEEAVDDSQLPKDRFSAERLKGVDSTLKIQPAELGDSAVYLCASSLTRKRGSTDTQYFGPGTRLTVL.

V gene TRBV4-2 combines with J gene TRBJ2-1; D is perhaps TRBD1 (6 bases). CDR3 length equals 15 residues. Germline CDR1 and CDR2: LGHNA and YNFKEQ. V lost 1 base and J lost 7, with 14 bases in between. In DNA, the CDR3 is TGTGCCAGCAGCCAAGTATCGCTGGGGGCAAATGAGCAGTTCTTC. It codes for CASSQVSLGANEQFF.

The V and J genes are TRBV19 and TRBJ1-2; D uncertain. Germline V gene sequence: CDR1 LNHDA, CDR2 SQIVND (reference sequence). Trimming left V 5 bases short and J 2 bases short, with 18 bases between. The CDR3 has 16 residues. CDR3 region: CASSATMGGLNYGYTF. The CDR3 DNA follows: TGTGCCAGTAGTGCAACAATGGGTGGACTAAACTATGGCTACACCTTC.

V is TRBV5-1 and J is TRBJ2-3; 12 bases are a match to TRBD2. CDR1 is SGHRS, CDR2 YFSETQ, per germline. V dropped 5 bases and J dropped 2; count of bases not matched to a gene: 9. The CDR3 is 17 residues long. CDR3 protein: CASRSSLAGGSTDTQYF. CDR3 DNA sequence: TGCGCCAGCAGATCCTCTCTAGCGGGGGGGTCCACAGATACGCAGTATTTT.

This rearrangement joins TRBV6-6 to TRBJ2-5; 15 nucleotides match TRBD2. The V gene end was trimmed by 5 bases and the J gene end by 4 bases; junction bases not matched to a gene: 5. CDR1 is MNHNY and CDR2 is SVGAGI in the germline V gene (reference sequence). This CDR3 spans 16 amino acids. For the CDR3, the DNA is TGTGCCAGCAGTACCCAGGGACTAGCGGGGGGAGAGACCCAGTACTTC. Encoded protein: CASSTQGLAGGETQYF.

The chain has TRBV6-1 and TRBJ2-1, with 7 bases lining up with TRBD2. This CDR3 region has 15 residues. Looked up from germline, CDR1 is MNHNS and CDR2 is SASEGT. V lost 6 bases and J lost 5; bases outside the gene matches: 10. The CDR3 protein is CASSPGRGLDNEQFF. Written as DNA, the CDR3 is TGTGCCAGCAGCCCAGGGAGGGGACTTGACAATGAGCAGTTCTTC.

The V gene is TRBV27, the J gene TRBJ1-6; D uncertain. The germline V and J ends were trimmed by 2 bases and 9 bases, with 11 bases remaining between them. The germline V gene encodes CDR1 MNHEY and CDR2 SMNVEV (reference sequence). This CDR3 is built from 14 residues. This CDR3 is CASSLVGSASPLHF. In nucleotides, the CDR3 is TGTGCCAGCAGTTTAGTGGGCTCGGCTTCACCCCTCCACTTT.

The sample holds a few counts of this clone. CDR3: CASSLDARGAEAFF. The CDR3 DNA reads as TGCGCCAGCAGCTTGGATGCCAGGGGAGCTGAAGCTTTCTTT. This chain links TRBV5-1 with TRBJ1-1; TRBD1 is a possible D gene (6 bases). Trimming removed 0 bases at V and 6 bases at J, with 12 bases between. This CDR3 is 14 amino acids long. Germline CDR1 and CDR2: SGHRS and YFSETQ.

Concerning this clone: Sequence at one end of the junction differs from germline and may be a read error. The chain employs TRBV29-1 and TRBJ1-2; D gene ambiguous. CDR3 length: 8 residues. CDR1 is SQVTM and CDR2 is ANQGSEA in the germline V gene. The CDR3 loop is CSVEDSFF. The CDR3 DNA reads TGCAGCGTTGAAGATTCGTTTTTC.

The chain joins TRBV5-1 to TRBJ1-4; D ambiguous. Germline values: CDR1 SGHRS, CDR2 YFSETQ. V dropped 0 bases and J dropped 5 bases, with 14 bases sitting between them. This CDR3 has 16 residues. The CDR3 is CASSLAGETANEKLFF. The DNA of the CDR3 is TGCGCCAGCAGCTTGGCCGGAGAGACCGCGAATGAAAAACTGTTTTTT. Full variable domain (outside the CDR3, taken from reference TRBV5-1 and TRBJ1-4): KAGVTQTPRYLIKTRGQQVTLSCSPISGHRSVSWYQQTPGQGLQFLFEYFSETQRNKGNFPGRFSGRQFSNSRSEMNVSTLELGDSALYLCASSLAGETANEKLFFGSGTQLSVL.

The rearrangement uses TRBV4-3 and TRBJ2-1; 14 positions agree with TRBD2. The V gene end was trimmed by 4 bases and the J gene end by 5 bases; junction bases not matched to a gene: 4. CDR1 LGHNA and CDR2 YSLEER come from the germline V gene. This CDR3 is 16 amino acids long. The CDR3 nucleotides are TGCGCCAGCAGCCGGAGACTAGCGGGGGGGGACAATGAGCAGTTCTTC. Protein product: CASSRRLAGGDNEQFF.

J is TRBJ2-1 and V is TRBV18; tentative D call: TRBD2 (6 bases). V lost 8 bases and J 6 bases, leaving 20 bases between the germline ends. The CDR3 length is 15 residues. Germline V gives CDR1 KGHSH, CDR2 LQKENI. Here the CDR3 DNA reads TGTGCCAGCCACCTCGCTGCCGGGGGTTTCAATGAGCAGTTCTTC. This codes for CASHLAAGGFNEQFF.